The 28 T cell receptor beta chains given below trace back to one sample, sequenced in a study of T-cell reconstitution after alpha-beta-depleted transplantation in children. As it was prepared, the TCRbeta library received unique molecular identifiers. A single record per CDR3 protein comes from TCRdb applying MiXCR to the PCR reads. The table lists about 870,000 distinct CDR3 sequences, roughly 15% of them singletons. This material consisted of PBMCs, mostly from graft donor cells, taken 360 days after TCRalphabeta/CD19-depleted stem cell transplant. The receptors stem from a male patient under 18 who had a stem cell transplant for acute lymphoblastic leukemia, so the T cells may come from the graft donor.

This rearrangement joins TRBV11-2 to TRBJ2-3, with 9 bases aligning to TRBD2. CDR3 length: 16 amino acids. Trimming removed 3 bases from V and 1 base from J; junction bases left unmatched: 5. Germline-derived CDR1 and CDR2 are SGHAT and FQNNGV. CDR3 loop: CASSFSGGVRTDTQYF. Here the CDR3 DNA reads TGTGCCAGCAGCTTTAGCGGGGGCGTACGCACAGATACGCAGTATTTT. Supplemented by reference TRBV11-2 and TRBJ2-3, the full variable domain reads EAGVAQSPRYKIIEKRQSVAFWCNPISGHATLYWYQQILGQGPKLLIQFQNNGVVDDSQLPKDRFSAERLKGVDSTLKIQPAKLEDSAVYLCASSFSGGVRTDTQYFGPGTRLTVL.

V gene TRBV7-8 combines with J gene TRBJ2-3; D possibly corresponds to TRBD2 (5 bases). Germline CDR1 reads SGHVS; CDR2 reads FQNEAQ. The V end was cut by 5 bases, the J end by 3 bases, with 15 bases between. The CDR3 is 15 amino acids. The CDR3 DNA reads as TGTGCCAGCAGCCGAACTAGGGTAGGGACAGATACGCAGTATTTT. It encodes CASSRTRVGTDTQYF.

This clonotype was seen only a few times. The genes are TRBV5-6 and TRBJ2-3, with a tentative D call TRBD2 (5 bases). CDR1 and CDR2 from the germline V gene are SGHDT and YYEEEE. Trimming took off 2 bases at V and 3 bases at J, with 10 bases between the two ends. The CDR3 runs 14 residues. The CDR3 region is CASSFRPGTDTQYF. For the CDR3, the DNA is TGTGCCAGCAGCTTCCGGCCGGGGACAGATACGCAGTATTTT.

The table lists this clonotype with many counts. The gene calls are TRBV11-1 and TRBJ2-1, with TRBD1 matching 8 bases. V lost 5 bases, J lost 2 bases, and 14 bases stayed unmatched. Per germline, CDR1 SGHAT and CDR2 FQDESV (reference sequence). The CDR3 has 18 residues. CDR3 bases: TGTGCCAGCAGCGGGGGACAGGAATTTTGGAGGGCCTACAATGAGCAGTTCTTC. Its protein is CASSGGQEFWRAYNEQFF.

The V call is TRBV27, the J call TRBJ2-1; perhaps D is TRBD1 or TRBD2 (5 bases each). The germline CDR1 and CDR2 sequences are MNHEY and SMNVEV (reference sequence). The CDR3 extends over 12 amino acids. The V end was cut by 8 bases, the J end by 7 bases, with 12 bases between. The CDR3 region is CASGTWGNEQFF. The CDR3 DNA reads TGTGCCAGCGGGACCTGGGGGAATGAGCAGTTCTTC.

The table lists this clonotype with a few counts. V and J are TRBV27 and TRBJ2-7; D not certain. V was shortened by 4 bases and J by 0 bases, with 10 bases between the two germline ends. The germline V gene encodes CDR1 MNHEY and CDR2 SMNVEV (reference sequence). The CDR3 has 14 amino acids. CDR3 loop: CASSSRESSYEQYF. As DNA, the CDR3 is TGTGCCAGCAGTTCCAGAGAATCCTCCTACGAGCAGTACTTC.

The table lists this clonotype with many counts. CDR3 sequence: CASSLAGRGPIPLDNEQFF. DNA for the CDR3: TGTGCCAGCAGCTTGGCAGGGAGGGGGCCTATCCCCCTTGACAATGAGCAGTTCTTC. V is TRBV5-4 and J is TRBJ2-1; tentatively, D is TRBD1 or TRBD2 (7 bases each). CDR3 length equals 19 residues. Germline values: CDR1 SGHNT, CDR2 YYREEE (reference sequence). V was cut by 0 bases and J by 5 bases, with 24 bases left in between.

The rearrangement uses TRBV7-7 and TRBJ2-3, with 10 bases matching TRBD2. Per the germline V gene, CDR1 is SSHAT and CDR2 is FNYEAQ (reference sequence). Trimming at V came to 5 bases and at J to 0 bases, leaving 8 bases not matched to a gene. The length of the CDR3 is 17 residues. For the CDR3, the DNA is TGTGCCAGCAGCCGAGGGACTAGCGCAACTAGCACAGATACGCAGTATTTT. Encoded protein: CASSRGTSATSTDTQYF.

The genes are TRBV11-2 and TRBJ2-5, with 12 nucleotides matching TRBD2. The V and J ends lost 6 bases and 4 bases, in that order; junction bases with no gene match: 6. Germline CDR1 reads SGHAT; CDR2 reads FQNNGV. This CDR3 has 15 residues. CDR3 sequence: CASRPTSGRVETQYF. Written as DNA, the CDR3 is TGTGCCAGCAGACCGACTAGCGGGAGAGTAGAGACCCAGTACTTC.

In this sample, this clonotype turned up a few times. J is TRBJ2-1 and V is TRBV7-9; D possibly corresponds to TRBD2 (5 bases). CDR3 length equals 14 residues. Germline CDR1 is SEHNR and CDR2 is FQNEAQ (reference sequence). V dropped 5 bases and J dropped 15 bases, with 23 bases sitting between them. CDR3: CASSQEGAADLLFF. As DNA, the CDR3 is TGTGCCAGCAGCCAAGAGGGCGCGGCGGACCTTCTGTTCTTC. The full variable domain, rest sourced from reference TRBV7-9 and TRBJ2-1, is DTGVSQNPRHKITKRGQNVTFRCDPISEHNRLYWYRQTLGQGPEFLTYFQNEAQLEKSRLLSDRFSAERPKGSFSTLEIQRTEQGDSAMYLCASSQEGAADLLFFGPGTRLTVL.

V is TRBV9 and J is TRBJ2-1; D is uncertain. This CDR3 has 15 residues. Germline lookup yields CDR1 SGDLS and CDR2 YYNGEE. V lost 7 bases and J 5 bases, leaving 19 bases between the germline ends. The chain's CDR3 is CASSPFGQPDNEQFF. CDR3 DNA: TGTGCCAGCTCCCCATTCGGGCAGCCAGACAATGAGCAGTTCTTC. The entire variable domain, with the rest obtained from reference TRBV9 and TRBJ2-1, is as follows: DSGVTQTPKHLITATGQRVTLRCSPRSGDLSVYWYQQSLDQGLQFLIQYYNGEERAKGNILERFSAQQFPDLHSELNLSSLELGDSALYFCASSPFGQPDNEQFFGPGTRLTVL.

This rearrangement joins TRBV5-1 to TRBJ2-2; 12 nucleotides match TRBD2. The V gene's germline CDR1 is SGHRS and CDR2 YFSETQ. After removal of 1 base from V and 0 bases from J, the junction contained 19 bases not matched to a gene. The CDR3 sequence is 23 residues long. Here the CDR3 DNA reads TGCGCCAGCAGCTTGTTTTTTCTCGGGACTAGCGGGTTACTCCCCGCGAACACCGGGGAGCTGTTTTTT. This sequence encodes CASSLFFLGTSGLLPANTGELFF.

A remark on this clonotype: The CDR3 carries no conserved terminal phenylalanine or tryptophan, so it likely arises from a read error. The DNA is omitted, as the CDR3 cannot be located on it reliably, and the CDR3 follows TCRdb's listing. V gene TRBV21-1 combines with J gene TRBJ2-7; the DNA was not compared with TRBD2, the D call given in the table. TRBV21-1 is recorded as a pseudogene. Inclusive of both ends, the CDR3 amounts to 17 amino acids. The CDR3 loop reads CASSTIGFAGVAYEQYL.

This clonotype was recorded at least ten times. The V and J genes are TRBV29-1 and TRBJ1-5; D uncertain. The CDR3 length is 12 residues. V was shortened by 6 bases and J by 2 bases, with 8 bases between the two germline ends. Germline V gives CDR1 SQVTM, CDR2 ANQGSEA. The CDR3 DNA is TGCAGCGTACAAAGAGGCAATCAGCCCCAGCATTTT. Translation gives CSVQRGNQPQHF.

The table lists this clonotype with many counts. This chain links TRBV5-5 with TRBJ1-2, with D possibly TRBD1 on 6 matching bases. CDR1 is SGHKS, CDR2 YYEKEE, per germline (reference sequence). Trimming stripped 2 bases from V and 3 bases from J, with 17 bases between. The CDR3 has 16 amino acids. CDR3 residues: CASSFYEGGAYYGYTF. As DNA, the CDR3 is TGTGCCAGCAGCTTCTATGAGGGGGGCGCTTACTATGGCTACACCTTC. Drawing the rest from reference TRBV5-5 and TRBJ1-2, the complete variable domain is DAGVTQSPTHLIKTRGQQVTLRCSPISGHKSVSWYQQVLGQGPQFIFQYYEKEERGRGNFPDRFSARQFPNYSSELNVNALLLGDSALYLCASSFYEGGAYYGYTFGSGTRLTVV.

The chain carries TRBV20-1 and TRBJ2-1; 8 bases are a match to TRBD2. V was pared by 0 bases and J by 9 bases, with 4 bases of the junction left unmatched. The CDR3 is 13 amino acids. Germline V lookup: CDR1 DFQATT, CDR2 SNEGSKA (reference sequence). The CDR3 reads CSAREWTSPEQFF. The DNA for the CDR3 is TGCAGTGCTAGAGAGTGGACTAGCCCTGAGCAGTTCTTC.

This clonotype was seen only a few times. The rearrangement joins TRBV20-1 to TRBJ1-1; D might be TRBD1 (6 bases). The CDR3 has 18 amino acids. CDR1 and CDR2 from the germline V gene are DFQATT and SNEGSKA (reference sequence). V lost 1 base and J 0 bases, leaving 21 bases between the germline ends. The DNA for the CDR3 is TGCAGTGCTAGAGCAAATACGGGCTCCCAGGGGCTGAACACTGAAGCTTTCTTT. Translation gives CSARANTGSQGLNTEAFF.

This clonotype was observed at least ten times. The genes are TRBV24-1 and TRBJ2-5; D remains unclear. Germline V CDR1 and CDR2: KGHDR, SFDVKD. With 5 bases removed from V and 3 bases from J, the gap between germline ends came to 9 bases. This CDR3 comprises 13 residues. CDR3 residues: CATSARQEETQYF. The CDR3 coding sequence is TGTGCCACCAGTGCCAGGCAAGAAGAGACCCAGTACTTC.

V gene TRBV5-1 combines with J gene TRBJ2-1, with 7 bases fitting TRBD1. Per germline, CDR1 SGHRS and CDR2 YFSETQ. The CDR3 covers 15 residues. V was pared by 7 bases and J by 3 bases, with 10 bases of the junction left unmatched. CDR3 DNA: TGCGCCAGCTTTCTTTTCCGGGACAGCTACAATGAGCAGTTCTTC. This encodes CASFLFRDSYNEQFF.

The gene calls are TRBV29-1 and TRBJ2-1, with 11 bases fitting TRBD2. V lost 7 bases and J lost 2; bases outside the gene matches: 16. Germline CDR1 is SQVTM and CDR2 is ANQGSEA. The CDR3 runs 18 residues. In DNA form, the CDR3 reads TGCAGCGGGACCCGAGGGGCAACTAGCGGGAGCGCCTACAATGAGCAGTTCTTC. Protein: CSGTRGATSGSAYNEQFF.

The chain links TRBV6-5 to TRBJ2-6; D remains unclear. Trimming left V 7 bases short and J 0 bases short, with 19 bases between. This CDR3 is built from 18 residues. Germline V gene sequence: CDR1 MNHEY, CDR2 SVGAGI. CDR3 loop: CASTHLRRASSGANVLTF. The CDR3 DNA is TGTGCCAGCACCCACCTTCGACGGGCGAGCTCTGGGGCCAACGTCCTGACTTTC.

This clonotype showed up many times. The V and J genes are TRBV5-1 and TRBJ2-1; 14 bases are shared with TRBD2. The V segment lost 2 bases and the J segment 5 bases; nucleotides outside the gene matches: 6. The germline CDR1 and CDR2 sequences are SGHRS and YFSETQ. The CDR3 length is 17 residues. CDR3 protein: CASSFGLAGGSHNEQFF. The CDR3 coding sequence is TGCGCCAGCAGCTTCGGACTAGCGGGAGGAAGCCACAATGAGCAGTTCTTC.

The chain links TRBV5-1 to TRBJ2-5; 10 bases align to TRBD1. Germline CDR1 and CDR2: SGHRS and YFSETQ. V lost 3 bases, J lost 4 bases, and 12 bases stayed unmatched. CDR3 length: 17 amino acids. CDR3 region: CASSSDRGPPRRETQYF. Here the CDR3 DNA reads TGCGCCAGCAGCTCCGACAGGGGGCCCCCAAGACGAGAGACCCAGTACTTC. The whole variable domain, remainder taken from reference TRBV5-1 and TRBJ2-5, is KAGVTQTPRYLIKTRGQQVTLSCSPISGHRSVSWYQQTPGQGLQFLFEYFSETQRNKGNFPGRFSGRQFSNSRSEMNVSTLELGDSALYLCASSSDRGPPRRETQYFGPGTRLLVL.

This clonotype was recorded a few times. The chain uses TRBV20-1 and TRBJ2-1, with TRBD2 identical over 7 bases. Germline assignment: CDR1 DFQATT and CDR2 SNEGSKA (reference sequence). CDR3 length: 13 amino acids. V shed 5 bases and J 6 bases; nucleotides not matched to a gene: 7. The CDR3 bases are TGCAGTGCTGACCGGGACTACAGCAATGAGCAGTTCTTC. It translates to CSADRDYSNEQFF.

The rearrangement joins TRBV7-2 to TRBJ2-2; no reliable D call. The germline V gene has CDR1 SGHTA and CDR2 FQGNSA. The length of the CDR3 is 14 residues. Trimming stripped 2 bases from V and 4 bases from J, with 8 bases between. The CDR3 here is CASSLLHLTGELFF. CDR3 in DNA: TGTGCCAGCAGCTTACTACACCTCACCGGGGAGCTGTTTTTT. Drawing the rest from reference TRBV7-2 and TRBJ2-2, the complete variable domain is GAGVSQSPSNKVTEKGKDVELRCDPISGHTALYWYRQSLGQGLEFLIYFQGNSAPDKSGLPSDRFSAERTGGSVSTLTIQRTQQEDSAVYLCASSLLHLTGELFFGEGSRLTVL.

This clonotype was recorded a few times. This chain joins TRBV12-3 or TRBV12-4 and TRBJ2-7; TRBD1 matches at 7 bases. The V segment lost 3 bases and the J segment 1 base; nucleotides outside the gene matches: 12. The CDR3 extends over 17 amino acids. Here the CDR3 DNA reads TGTGCCAGCAGTTTCTCTAAACTCCGGGACAGATCCTACGAGCAGTACTTC. It is translated as CASSFSKLRDRSYEQYF.

This clonotype appeared a few times. The V call is TRBV5-6, the J call TRBJ2-7, with D perhaps TRBD2 (6 bases). V lost 0 bases and J lost 7, with 20 bases in between. Germline V CDR1 and CDR2: SGHDT, YYEEEE. CDR3 size: 16 residues. The CDR3 loop is CASSLGWRASLREQYF. The DNA of the CDR3 is TGTGCCAGCAGCTTGGGGTGGAGGGCCAGCTTACGAGAGCAGTACTTC.

The chain couples TRBV5-1 to TRBJ2-7, with 7 bases aligning to TRBD1. This CDR3 spans 15 amino acids. V lost 0 bases and J lost 6; bases outside the gene matches: 9. Germline lookup yields CDR1 SGHRS and CDR2 YFSETQ. CDR3 nucleotides: TGCGCCAGCAGCTTGGACGGACAGGCATCAGGCGAGCAGTACTTC. It yields the protein CASSLDGQASGEQYF.